This TCR beta chain was identified in a study of blood T cell repertoires in COVID-19. The wider study: Researchers got acute and convalescent COVID-19 samples from the United States, Italy and Spain.

The CDR3 runs 14 residues. Germline CDR1 reads SGDLS; CDR2 reads YYNGEE. V shed 3 bases and J 4 bases; nucleotides not matched to a gene: 5. This clone was picked up one time. Repertoires were generated with immunoSEQ multiplex PCR, while TCRdb's copy carries only in-frame clones and drops some. Of 200,000 to 300,000 clones in the sample, 84% were seen once. The clonotype originates from a middle-aged man who had recovered from COVID-19. Input material: peripheral blood. The chain is built from TRBV9 and TRBJ1-1; 8 bases agree with TRBD1. This CDR3 is CASSALTGGTEAFF. The CDR3 region has the DNA TGTGCCAGCAGCGCCCTAACAGGGGGCACTGAAGCTTTCTTT.